This T cell receptor (beta chain) came from a study of blood T cells in healthy people across ages. General study results and limits: Donor CMV status, an unknown factor, possibly confounded changes in expanded clonotypes. Across the age range, TCR beta diversity per million T cells fell in a roughly linear way.

From germline, CDR1 is SGHKS and CDR2 YYEKEE (reference sequence). The CDR3 contains 13 residues. With 1 base removed from V and 4 bases from J, the gap between germline ends came to 9 bases. A second PCR, run for about 7 to 11 cycles, used a sample-barcoded 5' primer plus a J-beta primer mix. MiXCR, applied by TCRdb to the 5' RACE reads, yields one record per CDR3 protein. The table has about 640,000 distinct CDR3 sequences, 40% to 45% seen once. Healthy individuals of Caucasian origin from Russia, aged roughly 6 to 90, served as donors. In the case of this clonotype: As yet, its antigen is unknown.

This TCR derives from a man older than 75 in good health. The V gene is TRBV5-5, the J gene TRBJ2-7; no definite D call. The sample taken for sequencing was blood. DNA of the CDR3: TGTGCCAGCAGCTTGAGTGTGGTTTACGAGCAGTACTTC. It codes for CASSLSVVYEQYF. Together with reference TRBV5-5 and TRBJ2-7, the CDR3 gives the full variable domain: DAGVTQSPTHLIKTRGQQVTLRCSPISGHKSVSWYQQVLGQGPQFIFQYYEKEERGRGNFPDRFSARQFPNYSSELNVNALLLGDSALYLCASSLSVVYEQYFGPGTRLTVT.